These 20 T cell receptor beta chains were sequenced from one sample in a study of blood T cell repertoires in COVID-19. The repertoire was sequenced with immunoSEQ multiplex PCR; TCRdb's copy has only in-frame clones and lacks some. The repertoire holds 250,000 or so clones, with under 95% as singletons. Sequenced material: PBMCs or T cells enriched from blood (not recorded which). The receptors were sampled from a man aged 40-55 years who had been exposed to COVID-19.

This chain connects TRBV6-4 to TRBJ1-2; D not certain. The CDR3 totals 13 residues. With 8 bases removed from V and 8 bases from J, the gap between germline ends came to 18 bases. Germline loops: CDR1 MRHNA, CDR2 SNTAGT. Here the CDR3 reads CASRPREAGGYTF. In nucleotides, the CDR3 is TGTGCCAGCCGGCCAAGGGAAGCGGGAGGCTACACCTTC.

V usage is TRBV2 and J usage is TRBJ1-2; a weak D match, TRBD1 (5 bases). CDR3 length equals 13 residues. The germline CDR1 and CDR2 sequences are SNHLY and FYNNEI. V lost 4 bases, J lost 8 bases, and 14 bases lay in between. The CDR3 is CASSAQGRGGYTF. The CDR3 DNA reads as TGTGCCAGCAGTGCCCAGGGAAGAGGAGGCTACACCTTC.

Worth noting for this clone: At one of its ends the junction is not consistent with the germline gene, which may arise from a read error. The chain combines TRBV28 with TRBJ1-5; D gene unclear. Germline V gives CDR1 MDHEN, CDR2 SYDVKM. The CDR3 spans 11 residues. This CDR3 is CASSLREYTNF. CDR3 bases: TGTGCCAGCAGTTTGAGGGAGTATACGAATTTT.

V is TRBV7-9 and J is TRBJ2-5; a weak D match, TRBD2 (6 bases). In germline, CDR1 is SEHNR, CDR2 FQNEAQ (reference sequence). Trimming removed 0 bases at V and 2 bases at J, with 10 bases between. The CDR3 totals 15 residues. CDR3 bases: TGTGCCAGCAGCTTAGCGGGGGGTATACAAGAGACCCAGTACTTC. Its translation is CASSLAGGIQETQYF.

CDR3 nucleotide sequence: TGTGCCATCTGGGCTAGCGGGGACCGTACCTACGAGCAGTACTTC. Protein sequence: CAIWASGDRTYEQYF. V gene TRBV10-3 combines with J gene TRBJ2-7; 9 bases fit TRBD2. Germline values: CDR1 ENHRY, CDR2 SYGVKD. The CDR3 has 15 amino acids. Trimming removed 8 bases from V and 2 bases from J; junction bases left unmatched: 10.

The V call is TRBV6-5, the J call TRBJ2-5; tentatively, D is TRBD1 (5 bases). CDR1 and CDR2 (germline): MNHEY, SVGAGI. Trimming took off 6 bases at V and 5 bases at J, with 13 bases between the two ends. The length of the CDR3 is 13 residues. The CDR3 loop is CASRGRIRETQYF. The DNA of the CDR3 is TGTGCCAGCAGGGGGCGAATCCGCGAGACCCAGTACTTC.

The chain carries TRBV25-1 and TRBJ2-3; TRBD1 matches at 9 bases. V shed 3 bases, J shed 1 base, and the junction held 2 bases outside the gene matches. The germline V gene has CDR1 MGHDK and CDR2 SYGVNS. The CDR3 has 15 residues. In nucleotides, the CDR3 is TGTGCCAGCAGTGACAACAGGGGGCGCACAGATACGCAGTATTTT. Protein product: CASSDNRGRTDTQYF.

The table lists this clone with a count of one. The V call is TRBV11-2, the J call TRBJ1-4; 9 nucleotides agree with TRBD1. The CDR3 totals 16 residues. Germline V gives CDR1 SGHAT, CDR2 FQNNGV. V lost 5 bases and J lost 0; bases outside the gene matches: 4. The CDR3 reads CASSPGQGSTNEKLFF. Here the CDR3 DNA reads TGTGCCAGCAGCCCGGGACAGGGATCAACTAATGAAAAACTGTTTTTT.

The genes are TRBV7-2 and TRBJ1-1; the D gene is possibly TRBD1 (5 bases). Germline loops: CDR1 SGHTA, CDR2 FQGNSA. V dropped 6 bases and J dropped 11 bases, with 19 bases sitting between them. The CDR3 has 13 amino acids. CDR3 loop: CASRPGLPSEAFF. DNA of the CDR3: TGTGCCAGCAGGCCGGGACTGCCCTCAGAGGCTTTCTTT.

This clone has a handful of counts. The gene calls are TRBV28 and TRBJ1-5, with no clear D. CDR1 and CDR2 from the germline V gene are MDHEN and SYDVKM. The CDR3 extends over 11 amino acids. Trimming pared 5 bases from V and 3 bases from J, leaving 2 bases between. The CDR3 DNA reads as TGTGCCAGCAGTCTCAATCAGCCCCAGCATTTT. Amino acid sequence: CASSLNQPQHF.

This chain links TRBV11-2 with TRBJ1-1; the D gene is possibly TRBD1 (5 bases). Germline-derived CDR1 and CDR2 are SGHAT and FQNNGV. There are 14 residues in the CDR3. V was clipped by 5 bases and J by 3 bases, with 13 bases between them. The CDR3 DNA reads TGTGCCAGCAGCCCCGGCCAGGGTGACACTGAAGCTTTCTTT. Residues: CASSPGQGDTEAFF.

The rearrangement uses TRBV11-2 and TRBJ2-2; D unresolved. The V and J ends lost 2 bases and 4 bases respectively, with 11 bases between them. CDR1 SGHAT and CDR2 FQNNGV come from the germline V gene. The CDR3 sequence is 15 residues long. The CDR3 region is CASSLTRGLTGELFF. DNA for the CDR3: TGTGCCAGCAGCTTAACTCGAGGCCTCACCGGGGAGCTGTTTTTT.

This chain joins TRBV9 and TRBJ2-5; D perhaps matches TRBD2 (6 bases). CDR1 is SGDLS and CDR2 is YYNGEE in the germline V gene. This CDR3 region has 16 residues. Trimming took 3 bases from V and 2 from J, leaving 17 bases between them. The CDR3 bases are TGTGCCAGCAGCGACGCGCCGGGACTGATACAAGAGACCCAGTACTTC. Translated: CASSDAPGLIQETQYF.

The genes are TRBV6-1 and TRBJ1-2, with D perhaps TRBD1 (6 bases). Germline CDR1 and CDR2: MNHNS and SASEGT. Trimming removed 3 bases at V and 2 bases at J, with 22 bases between. This CDR3 is built from 18 residues. The DNA for the CDR3 is TGTGCCAGCAGTGATCAGGGGTGGGTCTATTCAACGAACTATGGCTACACCTTC. This encodes CASSDQGWVYSTNYGYTF.

The chain carries TRBV10-3 and TRBJ2-7; 13 bases agree with TRBD2. This CDR3 is 15 amino acids long. Trimming cost V 4 bases and J 5 bases; bases outside gene matches: 5. Germline values: CDR1 ENHRY, CDR2 SYGVKD. This CDR3 reads CAISAPGLAGNEQYF. CDR3 nucleotides: TGTGCCATCAGTGCCCCGGGACTAGCGGGAAACGAGCAGTACTTC.

Of note for this clone: This specimen includes other DNA sequences encoding the same CDR3. The chain uses TRBV12-3 or TRBV12-4 and TRBJ1-2; no definite D call. V shed 5 bases and J shed 2 bases, with 6 bases lying between them. This CDR3 comprises 12 residues. The CDR3 sequence is CASSLRNYGYTF. In DNA form, the CDR3 reads TGTGCCAGCAGTCTCAGGAACTATGGCTACACCTTC.

This chain links TRBV5-5 with TRBJ1-6; the D gene is possibly TRBD1 (5 bases). Trimming stripped 3 bases from V and 2 bases from J, with 18 bases between. The germline V gene encodes CDR1 SGHKS and CDR2 YYEKEE (reference sequence). This CDR3 has 18 amino acids. CDR3 residues: CASSSPLGKGAYNSPLHF. The DNA of the CDR3 is TGTGCCAGCAGCTCCCCCTTGGGGAAAGGGGCCTATAATTCACCCCTCCACTTT.

The chain carries TRBV19 and TRBJ2-7, with TRBD2 matching over 12 bases. The CDR3 covers 19 residues. Unmatched junction bases numbered 16, after V lost 5 bases and J lost 2 bases. Germline assignment: CDR1 LNHDA and CDR2 SQIVND (reference sequence). CDR3 sequence reads: CASSVGREGLAGDPYEQYF. CDR3 DNA sequence: TGTGCCAGTAGTGTGGGAAGGGAGGGACTAGCGGGTGATCCCTACGAGCAGTACTTC.

The chain has TRBV7-9 and TRBJ2-5, with 7 positions matching TRBD2. Looked up from germline, CDR1 is SEHNR and CDR2 is FQNEAQ (reference sequence). This CDR3 is 11 amino acids long. Trimming removed 8 bases from V and 4 bases from J; junction bases left unmatched: 1. The CDR3 region is CASRLAETQYF. Here the CDR3 DNA reads TGTGCCAGCCGACTAGCAGAGACCCAGTACTTC. Using reference TRBV7-9 and TRBJ2-5 for the parts outside the CDR3, the full variable domain is DTGVSQNPRHKITKRGQNVTFRCDPISEHNRLYWYRQTLGQGPEFLTYFQNEAQLEKSRLLSDRFSAERPKGSFSTLEIQRTEQGDSAMYLCASRLAETQYFGPGTRLLVL.

The V call is TRBV4-1, the J call TRBJ2-2; 8 bases fit TRBD1. Germline lookup yields CDR1 MGHRA and CDR2 YSYEKL. V was clipped by 1 base and J by 5 bases; unmatched bases: 3. The CDR3 runs to 15 residues. CDR3 DNA sequence: TGCGCCAGCAGCCAAGTGGACAGGGATACCGGGGAGCTGTTTTTT. Residues: CASSQVDRDTGELFF.